This TCR beta chain was captured by sequencing in a study of cytomegalovirus exposure and HLA in healthy donors. Study conclusions and caveats: Later analysis demonstrated an association between a missense DCLRE1C variant and TCR beta V- and J-gene trimming.

In regard to this clone: Its specificity is unknown.

The PCR made use of 60 Vbeta and 13 Jbeta primers. The repertoire was sequenced with immunoSEQ multiplex PCR; TCRdb's copy has only in-frame clones and lacks some. The sample contains over 110,000 clones, around four fifths of which appear only once. Germline loops: CDR1 MNHEY, CDR2 SMNVEV (reference sequence). This CDR3 region has 19 residues. V lost 10 bases, J lost 0 bases, and 28 bases lay in between. This chain uses TRBV27 with TRBJ2-4, with a tentative D call TRBD2 (6 bases). The sample taken for sequencing was PBMCs. The source of this sequence is a woman in her sixties or seventies in good health and CMV-seropositive. CDR3 bases: TGTGCCACCAAAACTTTTGGACTTGGGAGGAGTGAAGCCAAAAACATTCAGTACTTC. Its translation: CATKTFGLGRSEAKNIQYF.